This entry lists 13 T cell receptor beta chains sequenced from one sample in a study of cytomegalovirus exposure and HLA in healthy donors. Primers for the PCR totalled 60 Vbeta and 13 Jbeta. Profiled with immunoSEQ multiplex PCR; TCRdb holds only in-frame clones, not every one. The sample includes under 150,000 clones, about two thirds of them seen just once. Sequencing used PBMCs. The receptors originated from a man aged 35 to 55 in good health and CMV-seronegative.

The rearrangement links TRBV6-6 to TRBJ2-2; no definite D call. Trimming shortened V by 4 bases and J by 8 bases, and 5 bases separated the two germline ends. The CDR3 loop spans 11 amino acids. The germline CDR1 and CDR2 sequences are MNHNY and SVGAGI (reference sequence). CDR3 loop: CASSSPGELFF. The CDR3 region has the DNA TGTGCCAGCAGTTCCCCTGGGGAGCTGTTTTTT.

The V call is TRBV14, the J call TRBJ2-1; TRBD2 matches at 9 bases. CDR3 length equals 16 residues. Trimming cost V 2 bases and J 7 bases; bases outside gene matches: 9. Germline lookup yields CDR1 SGHDN and CDR2 FVKESK. The CDR3 DNA follows: TGTGCCAGCAGCCAATGGGGGACTAGCTTCATTAATGAGCAGTTCTTC. It yields the protein CASSQWGTSFINEQFF.

This clone has more than one count but fewer than ten. This chain links TRBV23-1 with TRBJ1-5; 7 bases agree with TRBD1. TRBV23-1 is classed as an ORF, of uncertain function. After removal of 0 bases from V and 2 bases from J, the junction contained 13 bases not matched to a gene. The CDR3 spans 19 residues. The CDR3 spells CASSQSLAAGGPGNQPQHF. The CDR3 DNA reads as TGCGCCAGCAGTCAATCGCTTGCCGCAGGGGGACCGGGCAATCAGCCCCAGCATTTT.

This clone was seen a few times. V and J are TRBV28 and TRBJ1-1, with a weak D call TRBD1 (5 bases). V lost 5 bases to trimming and J lost 11 bases, with 15 bases between them. The CDR3 spans 12 residues. From germline, CDR1 is MDHEN and CDR2 SYDVKM. In DNA, the CDR3 is TGTGCCAGCAGTCCCACCAGGGTTTATGCTTTCTTT. Translated: CASSPTRVYAFF.

In DNA, the CDR3 is TGTGCCAGCAGCCCCAGGACAGGGGACACCGGGGAGCTGTTTTTT. The encoded protein is CASSPRTGDTGELFF. The chain employs TRBV5-4 and TRBJ2-2; 9 nucleotides align to TRBD1. The CDR3 spans 15 residues. Per the germline V gene, CDR1 is SGHNT and CDR2 is YYREEE (reference sequence). The V gene end was trimmed by 4 bases and the J gene end by 3 bases; junction bases not matched to a gene: 4. The entire variable domain, with the rest obtained from reference TRBV5-4 and TRBJ2-2, is as follows: ETGVTQSPTHLIKTRGQQVTLRCSSQSGHNTVSWYQQALGQGPQFIFQYYREEENGRGNFPPRFSGLQFPNYSSELNVNALELDDSALYLCASSPRTGDTGELFFGEGSRLTVL.

This clone appeared a few times. The chain has TRBV9 and TRBJ1-3; D is uncertain. In germline, CDR1 is SGDLS, CDR2 YYNGEE. The V end lost 0 bases, the J end lost 4 bases, and 14 bases lay between the germline ends. The CDR3 spans 16 residues. The CDR3 protein is CASSVEDWVKGNTIYF. In DNA, the CDR3 is TGTGCCAGCAGCGTAGAGGACTGGGTAAAAGGAAACACCATATATTTT.

This rearrangement joins TRBV10-3 to TRBJ2-7; 10 bases agree with TRBD1. This CDR3 is 14 amino acids long. Trimming cost V 2 bases and J 5 bases; bases outside gene matches: 3. Germline V gene data show CDR1 as ENHRY and CDR2 as SYGVKD. In DNA form, the CDR3 reads TGTGCCATCAGTGAGCCCGGACAGGGGGACGAGCAGTACTTC. This codes for CAISEPGQGDEQYF.

This chain uses TRBV27 with TRBJ2-6; 7 bases map to TRBD1. The ends lost 5 bases at V and 4 bases at J; junction bases unmatched: 8. Germline V gene sequence: CDR1 MNHEY, CDR2 SMNVEV (reference sequence). This CDR3 comprises 16 residues. The CDR3 DNA reads as TGTGCCAGCAGTAACCACAGGGGATACGGGGCCAACGTCCTGACTTTC. Encoded protein: CASSNHRGYGANVLTF.

This sequence joins TRBV7-3 and TRBJ1-5; D gene uncertain. V shed 3 bases and J shed 1 base, with 16 bases lying between them. Germline loops: CDR1 SGHTA, CDR2 FQGTGA. This CDR3 has 17 amino acids. This CDR3 is CASSLCLAVSSNQPQHF. The CDR3 bases are TGTGCCAGCAGCTTGTGTCTCGCGGTTTCCAGCAATCAGCCCCAGCATTTT. The variable domain in full, with the rest retrieved from reference TRBV7-3 and TRBJ1-5, is GAGVSQTPSNKVTEKGKYVELRCDPISGHTALYWYRQSLGQGPEFLIYFQGTGAADDSGLPNDRFFAVRPEGSVSTLKIQRTERGDSAVYLCASSLCLAVSSNQPQHFGDGTRLSIL.

The V and J genes are TRBV9 and TRBJ2-3, with TRBD1 identical over 10 bases. Germline CDR1 reads SGDLS; CDR2 reads YYNGEE. V lost 3 bases, J lost 3 bases, and 7 bases stayed unmatched. The CDR3 has 16 residues. The chain's CDR3 is CASSARQGARTDTQYF. The CDR3 DNA follows: TGTGCCAGCAGCGCCAGACAGGGGGCCAGAACAGATACGCAGTATTTT.

This chain uses TRBV11-2 with TRBJ2-7; the D gene is possibly TRBD1 (6 bases). The CDR3 has 14 amino acids. Looked up from germline, CDR1 is SGHAT and CDR2 is FQNNGV. The V end lost 5 bases, the J end lost 0 bases, and 11 bases lay between the germline ends. CDR3 amino acids: CASSPLDSSYEQYF. The DNA for the CDR3 is TGTGCCAGCAGCCCATTGGACAGCTCCTACGAGCAGTACTTC.

This clone showed up just a few times. The genes are TRBV6-5 and TRBJ1-1, with TRBD1 identical over 7 bases. Germline trimming cut 5 bases from V and 2 bases from J; bases unmatched to any gene: 8. The CDR3 has 15 residues. Germline CDR1 is MNHEY and CDR2 is SVGAGI. CDR3 coding DNA: TGTGCCAGCAGTCCTACGGACAGGACAAACACTGAAGCTTTCTTT. Its translation is CASSPTDRTNTEAFF.

In regard to this clone: At one end, the junction sequence differs from germline, possibly due to a read error. In the same sample, other DNA sequences code for this CDR3. The CDR3, as DNA: TGTGCCAGCAGCTACTCGCCGCAGGGATACGAGCAGTACTTC. Its protein is CASSYSPQGYEQYF. This chain links TRBV6-5 with TRBJ2-7; TRBD1 is a possible D gene (5 bases). The CDR3 consists of 14 residues. CDR1 and CDR2 (germline): MNHEY, SVGAGI.